These 18 T cell receptor beta chains came from one sample sequenced in a study of T cells in Graves' hyperthyroidism and ophthalmopathy. Amplified TCR beta CDR3 regions derived from RNA transcripts. The primer set for the first-round RT-PCR of the TCR CDR3 was HTBI. TCRdb itself ran the multiplex PCR reads through MiXCR, one entry per CDR3 protein. The sample lists under 800,000 distinct CDR3 sequences; around 13% were seen once. Sequencing was done on a sample of blood. These receptors were obtained from a young woman with Graves' hyperthyroidism.

The chain links TRBV12-5 to TRBJ2-1; 11 bases match TRBD2. Trimming at V came to 6 bases and at J to 2 bases, leaving 9 bases not matched to a gene. The germline V gene has CDR1 LGHNT and CDR2 FRNRAP. The CDR3 is 17 amino acids. CDR3 coding DNA: TGTGCTAGTGGCTCAGATAGCGGGAGGGCCCCCTACAATGAGCAGTTCTTC. Protein: CASGSDSGRAPYNEQFF. The complete variable domain, with remaining parts taken from reference TRBV12-5 and TRBJ2-1, reads DARVTQTPRHKVTEMGQEVTMRCQPILGHNTVFWYRQTMMQGLELLAYFRNRAPLDDSGMPKDRFSAEMPDATLATLKIQPSEPRDSAVYFCASGSDSGRAPYNEQFFGPGTRLTVL.

This clonotype was detected ten times or more. V is TRBV12-3 or TRBV12-4 and J is TRBJ1-1, with D maybe TRBD1 (6 bases). The CDR3 consists of 15 residues. V lost 4 bases to trimming and J lost 0 bases, with 12 bases between them. The CDR3 sequence is CASSSGVIMNTEAFF. CDR3 nucleotides: TGTGCCAGCAGTTCAGGGGTTATAATGAACACTGAAGCTTTCTTT.

This clonotype was recorded many times. J is TRBJ1-5 and V is TRBV7-2; no definite D call. Germline V gene sequence: CDR1 SGHTA, CDR2 FQGNSA. The CDR3 spans 16 residues. V lost 0 bases to trimming and J lost 6 bases, with 15 bases between them. CDR3 residues: CASSLAGGQVGQPQHF. CDR3 bases: TGTGCCAGCAGCTTAGCAGGTGGGCAGGTTGGTCAGCCCCAGCATTTT.

This clonotype has ten or more counts. The CDR3 reads CASSPQGQNSPLHF. CDR3 nucleotides: TGTGCCAGCTCACCACAGGGACAGAATTCACCCCTCCACTTT. V gene TRBV18 combines with J gene TRBJ1-6, with TRBD1 matching over 7 bases. CDR1 is KGHSH and CDR2 is LQKENI in the germline V gene. The trim removed 1 base at V and 7 bases at J, leaving 1 base unmatched. This CDR3 has 14 residues. Variable domain in full (rest from reference TRBV18 and TRBJ1-6): NAGVMQNPRHLVRRRGQEARLRCSPMKGHSHVYWYRQLPEEGLKFMVYLQKENIIDESGMPKERFSAEFPKEGPSILRIQQVVRGDSAAYFCASSPQGQNSPLHFGNGTRLTVT.

This clonotype was seen repeatedly, ten times or more. This rearrangement joins TRBV27 to TRBJ2-7; 11 bases are a match to TRBD1. Germline CDR1 is MNHEY and CDR2 is SMNVEV (reference sequence). There are 16 residues in the CDR3. V trimming: 5 bases; J trimming: 6 bases; junction bases outside the gene matches: 12. CDR3 DNA sequence: TGTGCCAGCAGTCCTATTGGGACAGGGGGGGTGAGCGAGCAGTACTTC. It translates to CASSPIGTGGVSEQYF.

This clonotype was recorded at least ten times. This sequence joins TRBV27 and TRBJ2-7, with 7 positions matching TRBD1. The germline V gene encodes CDR1 MNHEY and CDR2 SMNVEV (reference sequence). The J segment lost 9 bases and the V segment lost 5 bases, leaving 19 bases of the junction unmatched. CDR3 size: 16 residues. The chain's CDR3 is CASSPIGTASPLGQYF. CDR3 nucleotide sequence: TGTGCCAGCAGTCCTATTGGGACAGCATCGCCGTTGGGGCAGTACTTC.

Ten or more counts support this clonotype. The CDR3 spells CASSPKTGGYGYTF. The CDR3 nucleotides are TGTGCCAGCAGTCCCAAAACAGGGGGATACGGCTACACCTTC. V is TRBV5-8 and J is TRBJ1-2; 8 bases agree with TRBD1. The CDR3 is made up of 14 amino acids. Germline-derived CDR1 and CDR2 are SGHTS and YDEGEE. V shed 5 bases and J 8 bases; nucleotides not matched to a gene: 11.

This clonotype was counted only a few times. This chain links TRBV6-2 or TRBV6-3 with TRBJ2-3; perhaps TRBD2 as D (5 bases). Trimming shortened V by 2 bases and J by 0 bases, and 9 bases separated the two germline ends. CDR3 length: 15 amino acids. Per germline, CDR1 MNHEY and CDR2 SVGEGT. As DNA, the CDR3 is TGTGCCAGCAGTTACAGTCTAGCAAGCACAGATACGCAGTATTTT. The encoded protein is CASSYSLASTDTQYF.

The gene calls are TRBV28 and TRBJ2-7, with TRBD2 matching over 11 bases. This CDR3 spans 15 amino acids. Germline trimming cut 6 bases from V and 2 bases from J; bases unmatched to any gene: 6. In germline, CDR1 is MDHEN, CDR2 SYDVKM. The CDR3 DNA is TGTGCCAGCAGAGACCTAGCGGGAGGAACCTACGAGCAGTACTTC. Amino acid sequence: CASRDLAGGTYEQYF.

This rearrangement joins TRBV2 to TRBJ1-1; TRBD1 might be the D (5 bases). Looked up from germline, CDR1 is SNHLY and CDR2 is FYNNEI. With 6 bases removed from V and 2 bases from J, the gap between germline ends came to 10 bases. The CDR3 spans 13 residues. CDR3 DNA sequence: TGTGCCAGCAGGTGGGACGGTAACACTGAAGCTTTCTTT. Amino acids: CASRWDGNTEAFF.

This clonotype was counted a few times. The V call is TRBV19, the J call TRBJ2-2; TRBD2 agrees at 11 bases. The germline V gene encodes CDR1 LNHDA and CDR2 SQIVND (reference sequence). The CDR3 is made up of 15 amino acids. V trimming: 5 bases; J trimming: 7 bases; junction bases outside the gene matches: 6. CDR3 sequence: CASSLTSGILGELFF. CDR3 sequence (DNA): TGTGCCAGTAGTTTGACTAGCGGGATCCTCGGGGAGCTGTTTTTT.

The chain has TRBV6-2 or TRBV6-3 and TRBJ2-2; 9 nucleotides line up with TRBD2. Germline assignment: CDR1 MNHEY and CDR2 SVGEGT. Losses at the gene ends were 2 bases for V and 5 bases for J; bases not matched to a gene: 9. This CDR3 is 17 amino acids long. CDR3 protein: CASSYRISGRNTGELFF. CDR3 DNA sequence: TGTGCCAGCAGTTACCGGATTAGCGGGAGAAATACCGGGGAGCTGTTTTTT.

The table lists this clonotype with a few counts. The rearrangement uses TRBV20-1 and TRBJ2-1; 11 nucleotides line up with TRBD2. The germline gives CDR1 DFQATT, CDR2 SNEGSKA (reference sequence). CDR3 length equals 16 residues. The junction had 8 bases not matched to a gene; V was cut back by 0 bases and J by 7 bases. The CDR3 bases are TGCAGTGCTAGAGAGTCTAGCGGGAGGAGATTAAATGAGCAGTTCTTC. Amino acids: CSARESSGRRLNEQFF.

There are many counts of this clonotype. This chain connects TRBV30 to TRBJ1-1, with D perhaps matching TRBD1 (6 bases). V was shortened by 3 bases and J by 1 base, with 15 bases between the two germline ends. CDR1 is GTSNPN, CDR2 SVGIG, per germline (reference sequence). This CDR3 is built from 15 residues. CDR3 nucleotide sequence: TGTGCCTGGAGCCCCCGAACAGGGACGAACACTGAAGCTTTCTTT. The encoded protein is CAWSPRTGTNTEAFF.

This clonotype occurred many times. CDR3 sequence reads: CAWSVVRDSYNEQFF. For the CDR3, the DNA is TGTGCCTGGAGTGTAGTGCGGGACTCCTACAATGAGCAGTTCTTC. The rearrangement joins TRBV30 to TRBJ2-1; TRBD2 might be the D (6 bases). V was cut by 0 bases and J by 0 bases, with 9 bases left in between. Germline V gene sequence: CDR1 GTSNPN, CDR2 SVGIG (reference sequence). CDR3 size: 15 residues.

The sample holds one count of this clonotype. CDR3 amino acids: CASLRGRETEAFF. CDR3 nucleotides: TGTGCCAGCCTGAGGGGGCGCGAGACTGAAGCTTTCTTT. The chain is built from TRBV28 and TRBJ1-1; 7 nucleotides align to TRBD1. V trimming: 8 bases; J trimming: 5 bases; junction bases outside the gene matches: 8. Germline loops: CDR1 MDHEN, CDR2 SYDVKM. This CDR3 spans 13 amino acids.

This clonotype was found many times. The chain has TRBV7-2 and TRBJ2-7; D ambiguous. Germline CDR1 is SGHTA and CDR2 is FQGNSA. V lost 1 base, J lost 1 base, and 8 bases lay in between. This CDR3 is 14 amino acids long. CDR3 loop: CASSLVVSSYEQYF. CDR3 nucleotide sequence: TGTGCCAGCAGCTTAGTGGTCTCTTCCTACGAGCAGTACTTC.

The CDR3 sequence: CASNRQGPDTEAFF. The CDR3 DNA follows: TGTGCCAGCAATCGACAGGGGCCGGACACTGAAGCTTTCTTT. The chain recombines TRBV6-1 with TRBJ1-1; TRBD1 matches at 8 bases. Germline V gene lookup returns CDR1 MNHNS and CDR2 SASEGT. This CDR3 is 14 amino acids long. V shed 7 bases and J 3 bases; nucleotides not matched to a gene: 7.